The next 26 T cell receptor beta chains were all read from a single sample in a study of blood T cell repertoires in COVID-19. The table came from immunoSEQ multiplex PCR; TCRdb's copy has only in-frame clones and leaves some out. The sample holds 200,000 to 250,000 clones, roughly 86% seen once. Source material: peripheral blood. The receptors were gathered from a young woman who had recovered from COVID-19.

This clone appeared once. The chain is built from TRBV7-9 and TRBJ2-3; TRBD1 aligns across 9 bases. Germline V gene lookup returns CDR1 SEHNR and CDR2 FQNEAQ (reference sequence). The CDR3 covers 16 residues. V was pared by 5 bases and J by 3 bases, with 9 bases of the junction left unmatched. CDR3 DNA: TGTGCCAGCAGCCCCCCGGGGACAGGGTTAACAGATACGCAGTATTTT. Translated, it gives CASSPPGTGLTDTQYF.

This clone was picked up one time. The chain links TRBV5-6 to TRBJ1-2; the match to TRBD1 covers 8 bases. Germline V gene data show CDR1 as SGHDT and CDR2 as YYEEEE. The CDR3 length is 13 residues. Trimming at V came to 4 bases and at J to 7 bases, leaving 6 bases not matched to a gene. The CDR3 loop reads CASSGQGVLGYTF. In nucleotides, the CDR3 is TGTGCCAGCAGCGGACAGGGAGTCCTTGGCTACACCTTC. Full variable domain (remainder filled in from reference TRBV5-6 and TRBJ1-2): DAGVTQSPTHLIKTRGQQVTLRCSPKSGHDTVSWYQQALGQGPQFIFQYYEEEERQRGNFPDRFSGHQFPNYSSELNVNALLLGDSALYLCASSGQGVLGYTFGSGTRLTVV.

About this clone: The sample has other DNA sequences that encode this CDR3 too. The chain employs TRBV5-4 and TRBJ2-6; D unresolved. The CDR3 loop spans 14 amino acids. Trimming shortened V by 2 bases and J by 4 bases, and 7 bases separated the two germline ends. Germline V gene data show CDR1 as SGHNT and CDR2 as YYREEE (reference sequence). DNA for the CDR3: TGTGCCAGCAGCTTTGGGCCCGGGGCCAACGTCCTGACTTTC. Translating gives CASSFGPGANVLTF.

V gene TRBV27 combines with J gene TRBJ1-3, with D possibly TRBD1 on 5 matching bases. Between the trimmed V and J ends, which lost 6 bases and 2 bases, there was a span of 11 bases. The CDR3 loop spans 14 amino acids. Per the germline V gene, CDR1 is MNHEY and CDR2 is SMNVEV (reference sequence). The CDR3: CASSVSGAGNTIYF. CDR3 coding DNA: TGTGCCAGCAGCGTCTCGGGGGCTGGAAACACCATATATTTT.

This clone was counted a single time. The rearrangement links TRBV3-1 (or the pseudogene TRBV3-2) to TRBJ1-4; maybe TRBD1 (5 bases). Germline CDR1 and CDR2: LGHDT and YNNKEL (reference sequence). CDR3 length: 16 amino acids. Trimming removed 4 bases at V and 4 bases at J, with 16 bases between. The CDR3 reads CASSLLGGRGNEKLFF. CDR3 nucleotides: TGTGCCAGCAGCCTGCTCGGGGGACGTGGTAATGAAAAACTGTTTTTT.

CDR3 DNA: TGTGCCAGCAGTTCTATAGGGGGGGCCCCTCACACAGATACGCAGTATTTT. This encodes CASSSIGGAPHTDTQYF. V usage is TRBV27 and J usage is TRBJ2-3; TRBD2 is a possible D gene (7 bases). This CDR3 has 17 residues. Germline V CDR1 and CDR2: MNHEY, SMNVEV (reference sequence). V dropped 4 bases and J dropped 2 bases, with 19 bases sitting between them.

The J gene is TRBJ1-2, the V gene TRBV3-1 (or the pseudogene TRBV3-2); 12 nucleotides line up with TRBD1. The CDR3 totals 14 residues. V shed 5 bases, J shed 6 bases, and the junction held 4 bases outside the gene matches. From germline, CDR1 is LGHDT and CDR2 YNNKEL (reference sequence). The CDR3 DNA sequence: TGTGCCAGCAGCGGGACAGGGGGCATCCATGGCTACACCTTC. Its protein is CASSGTGGIHGYTF.

The chain has TRBV10-3 and TRBJ2-7; D call uncertain. Germline lookup yields CDR1 ENHRY and CDR2 SYGVKD. V was clipped by 3 bases and J by 0 bases, with 15 bases between them. The CDR3 loop spans 16 amino acids. The DNA for the CDR3 is TGTGCCATCAGTGACTCGCGTCTAGGCCTCTCCTACGAGCAGTACTTC. This translates into CAISDSRLGLSYEQYF.

This clone came up a few times. The CDR3 DNA reads TGTGCCAGCAGCTTGGTAGGCAGGGGGCAATACAATGAGCAGTTCTTC. Translated, it gives CASSLVGRGQYNEQFF. The gene calls are TRBV5-4 and TRBJ2-1; TRBD1 matches at 8 bases. The CDR3 totals 16 residues. V was pared by 0 bases and J by 4 bases, with 6 bases of the junction left unmatched. Germline assignment: CDR1 SGHNT and CDR2 YYREEE (reference sequence). The full variable domain, its missing parts supplied by reference TRBV5-4 and TRBJ2-1, is ETGVTQSPTHLIKTRGQQVTLRCSSQSGHNTVSWYQQALGQGPQFIFQYYREEENGRGNFPPRFSGLQFPNYSSELNVNALELDDSALYLCASSLVGRGQYNEQFFGPGTRLTVL.

The rearrangement links TRBV6-1 to TRBJ2-1; 10 bases line up with TRBD2. V lost 2 bases, J lost 10 bases, and 11 bases stayed unmatched. Germline assignment: CDR1 MNHNS and CDR2 SASEGT. The CDR3 loop spans 16 amino acids. CDR3 sequence: CASSEQGLAGVSEQFF. For the CDR3, the DNA is TGTGCCAGCAGTGAACAAGGCCTAGCGGGGGTCAGCGAGCAGTTCTTC.

Only a few counts were recorded for this clone. The V and J genes are TRBV7-9 and TRBJ1-1, with D uncertain. V was pared by 3 bases and J by 7 bases, with 6 bases between. The CDR3 spans 11 residues. The germline CDR1 and CDR2 sequences are SEHNR and FQNEAQ (reference sequence). CDR3 bases: TGTGCCAGCAGCTTCGGTTATGAAGCTTTCTTT. This translates into CASSFGYEAFF.

The chain uses TRBV7-8 and TRBJ2-5; D might be TRBD2 (6 bases). The germline V gene encodes CDR1 SGHVS and CDR2 FQNEAQ. CDR3 length equals 18 residues. V lost 2 bases to trimming and J lost 6 bases, with 25 bases between them. This chain's CDR3 is CASSLPGLSGLPTKTQYF. CDR3 nucleotide sequence: TGTGCCAGCAGCTTACCCGGACTATCAGGACTCCCGACTAAGACCCAGTACTTC.

This clone was seen only a few times. The rearrangement links TRBV7-2 to TRBJ1-1; 7 bases fit TRBD1. Trimming removed 2 bases from V and 5 bases from J; junction bases left unmatched: 5. The CDR3 is 14 amino acids. Germline assignment: CDR1 SGHTA and CDR2 FQGNSA. In DNA, the CDR3 is TGTGCCAGCAGCTTAATGACAGGGTGGACTGAAGCTTTCTTT. Translating gives CASSLMTGWTEAFF.

This clone appeared a few times. This rearrangement joins TRBV6-5 to TRBJ2-1; 9 bases are a match to TRBD1. V lost 4 bases to trimming and J lost 8 bases; unmatched junction nucleotides: 9. Germline CDR1 MNHEY, CDR2 SVGAGI. The CDR3 covers 15 residues. The CDR3 DNA sequence: TGTGCCAGCAGTTTACAGGGACAGGGAGAGGATGAGCAGTTCTTC. Protein sequence: CASSLQGQGEDEQFF.

The chain carries TRBV3-1 (or the pseudogene TRBV3-2) and TRBJ1-3; a weak D match, TRBD1 (6 bases). The V gene lost 3 bases and the J gene lost 0 bases, with 12 bases spanning the gap. The germline gives CDR1 LGHDT, CDR2 YNNKEL (reference sequence). CDR3 length equals 16 residues. CDR3 sequence: CASSHEQGSSGNTIYF. The CDR3 DNA reads as TGTGCCAGCAGCCACGAACAGGGAAGCTCTGGAAACACCATATATTTT.

V is TRBV10-2 and J is TRBJ2-2, with 7 nucleotides matching TRBD2. Germline V gene data show CDR1 as WSHSY and CDR2 as SAAADI. The ends lost 1 base at V and 1 base at J; junction bases unmatched: 6. This CDR3 has 17 amino acids. This CDR3 is CASSEWGGWENTGELFF. The CDR3 DNA reads TGCGCCAGCAGTGAGTGGGGGGGATGGGAGAACACCGGGGAGCTGTTTTTT.

The V call is TRBV11-2, the J call TRBJ2-7; 8 bases align to TRBD1. The CDR3 runs 14 residues. Germline CDR1 reads SGHAT; CDR2 reads FQNNGV. V lost 4 bases to trimming and J lost 5 bases; unmatched junction nucleotides: 7. The CDR3 protein is CASSSRTGLHEQYF. The CDR3 nucleotides read TGTGCCAGCAGCTCCCGGACAGGGCTGCACGAGCAGTACTTC.

Written as DNA, the CDR3 is TGTGCCAGCAGCAGGACTAGCGGGGATTACACAGATACGCAGTATTTT. Translated, it gives CASSRTSGDYTDTQYF. V gene TRBV2 combines with J gene TRBJ2-3; 12 bases are a match to TRBD2. Per the germline V gene, CDR1 is SNHLY and CDR2 is FYNNEI. The CDR3 is 16 amino acids. Losses at the gene ends were 6 bases for V and 2 bases for J; bases not matched to a gene: 6. Looking up the rest from reference TRBV2 and TRBJ2-3 gives the full variable domain: EPEVTQTPSHQVTQMGQEVILRCVPISNHLYFYWYRQILGQKVEFLVSFYNNEISEKSEIFDDQFSVERPDGSNFTLKIRSTKLEDSAMYFCASSRTSGDYTDTQYFGPGTRLTVL.

J is TRBJ2-7 and V is TRBV6-1; D possibly corresponds to TRBD2 (7 bases). Per germline, CDR1 MNHNS and CDR2 SASEGT. With 1 base removed from V and 0 bases from J, the gap between germline ends came to 10 bases. The CDR3 is made up of 15 amino acids. The CDR3 DNA is TGTGCCAGCAGTGAAGGGCGGGGGCGCTCCTACGAGCAGTACTTC. It is translated as CASSEGRGRSYEQYF.

This clone has only one observation. CDR3: CASSQTWDTEAFF. The CDR3 bases are TGTGCCAGCAGCCAGACTTGGGACACTGAAGCTTTCTTT. The chain combines TRBV7-3 with TRBJ1-1; no firm D call. CDR1 and CDR2 from the germline V gene are SGHTA and FQGTGA. V was shortened by 5 bases and J by 3 bases, with 10 bases between the two germline ends. The CDR3 runs to 13 residues.

The rearrangement joins TRBV29-1 to TRBJ2-7; weak D call: TRBD2 (5 bases). Trimming took 4 bases from V and 5 from J, leaving 30 bases between them. This CDR3 contains 18 residues. Germline lookup yields CDR1 SQVTM and CDR2 ANQGSEA. The CDR3 is CSVAGFRFRTPSGDEQYF. The DNA for the CDR3 is TGCAGCGTTGCGGGGTTCCGGTTCAGGACCCCTTCTGGGGACGAGCAGTACTTC.

The V gene is TRBV30, the J gene TRBJ1-1; possibly TRBD1 for D (5 bases). The germline V gene encodes CDR1 GTSNPN and CDR2 SVGIG (reference sequence). The CDR3 loop spans 15 amino acids. Trimming left V 3 bases short and J 4 bases short, with 18 bases between. CDR3 region: CAWSTPAMGGTEAFF. The CDR3, as DNA: TGTGCCTGGAGCACCCCGGCGATGGGGGGCACTGAAGCTTTCTTT.

The J gene is TRBJ2-2, the V gene TRBV4-2, with D perhaps TRBD2 (7 bases). Trimming took 0 bases from V and 6 from J, leaving 11 bases between them. The CDR3 spans 15 residues. Germline V lookup: CDR1 LGHNA, CDR2 YNFKEQ. The CDR3 loop is CASSQEEGGPGELFF. CDR3 in DNA: TGTGCCAGCAGCCAAGAGGAGGGGGGGCCCGGGGAGCTGTTTTTT.

CDR3: CSARAGQGGEQYF. The CDR3 DNA reads TGCAGCGCGAGGGCAGGCCAGGGAGGCGAGCAGTACTTC. This chain links TRBV29-1 with TRBJ2-7; a possible D gene is TRBD2 (6 bases). Germline CDR1 and CDR2: SQVTM and ANQGSEA. V was clipped by 7 bases and J by 6 bases, with 19 bases between them. The CDR3 sequence is 13 residues long.

CDR3 bases: TGTGCCAGCAGCCCACAGGGGGCAGGCAATCAGCCCCAGCATTTT. Protein sequence: CASSPQGAGNQPQHF. The gene calls are TRBV9 and TRBJ1-5; TRBD1 aligns across 9 bases. Germline V gene sequence: CDR1 SGDLS, CDR2 YYNGEE. V lost 4 bases to trimming and J lost 2 bases; unmatched junction nucleotides: 4. The CDR3 runs 15 residues. The entire variable domain, with the rest obtained from reference TRBV9 and TRBJ1-5, is as follows: DSGVTQTPKHLITATGQRVTLRCSPRSGDLSVYWYQQSLDQGLQFLIQYYNGEERAKGNILERFSAQQFPDLHSELNLSSLELGDSALYFCASSPQGAGNQPQHFGDGTRLSIL.

The rearrangement links TRBV6-5 to TRBJ1-2; 7 nucleotides agree with TRBD1. Germline V gene data show CDR1 as MNHEY and CDR2 as SVGAGI. The J segment lost 7 bases and the V segment lost 6 bases, leaving 11 bases of the junction unmatched. The CDR3 extends over 14 amino acids. The CDR3 sequence is CASRADRAKLGYTF. The CDR3 DNA reads as TGTGCCAGCAGAGCAGACAGGGCTAAACTTGGCTACACCTTC.